The clone carrying this TCR beta chain came up once. The sample originates from a study of OX40 agonist ivuxolimab in advanced cancers. Assay: immunoSEQ multiplex PCR; the TCRdb copy retains only in-frame clones and omits some. The sample contains some 130,000 clones, 85% to 95% of which appear only once. Prior autoimmune disease or systemic immunosuppression barred patients. This sequence originates from an adult with an advanced solid tumor such as melanoma, head and neck, liver or kidney cancer. This sample comprised CD4+ or CD8+ T cells sorted from blood, obtained in a trial of the OX40 agonist ivuxolimab.

CDR3 residues: CASSRGDSFYEQYF. CDR3 bases: TGTGCCAGCAGCCGAGGGGACAGCTTCTACGAGCAGTACTTC. The V call is TRBV9, the J call TRBJ2-7; TRBD1 matches 7 bases. Per the germline V gene, CDR1 is SGDLS and CDR2 is YYNGEE. The CDR3 has 14 amino acids. Trimming cost V 4 bases and J 3 bases; bases outside gene matches: 7.